The sequence of this TCR beta chain was determined in a study of siplizumab effects on memory and regulatory T cells (dated by TCRdb to the late 2010s). About the investigation overall: The study looked at the effect of siplizumab, an anti-CD2 antibody, on alloreactive T-cell subsets in allogeneic mixed lymphocyte reactions made from human PBMCs.

From the cysteine up to the phenylalanine, the CDR3 has a length of 15 residues. The read is trimmed to its CDR3 DNA, 45 bases read in frame from base 1. V and J lose 6 bases and 0 bases, and a span of 14 bases separates them. CDR1 and CDR2 (LNHDA, SQIVND) derive from the germline V gene (reference sequence). The method was the immunoSEQ multiplex PCR assay. The deep sequencing platform assayed approximately 10^5 TCR templates per sample. Genomic DNA extracted from sorted T cells was used for TCRbeta CDR3 sequencing. The study's own analysis went as follows. The R programming language was used for clonal analysis of the TCRbeta CDR3 data. Alloreactive CD4+ and CD8+ clones were defined by comparing unstimulated samples with post-reaction CFSE-low samples. Alloreactive CD4+ clones were assigned to regulatory or non-regulatory origin by matching sequences to sorted unstimulated Treg and non-Treg repertoires. TCRdb holds this immuneACCESS table with in-frame rearrangements only. Some clones are missing; in checked studies, unresolved V genes explain under half, and the rest has no known cause. The V and J calls and clone size are taken from that table; D and trimming were inferred from the DNA. Present in this sample are roughly 120,000 clones, approximately 94% of which were seen just once. The ten biggest clones cover roughly 1.8% of the sample.

Of note for this clone: Its target antigen remains unknown. No base-level quality is on record; no much larger clone is a single base apart.

Sorted unstimulated T cells and proliferating T cells recovered from mixed lymphocyte reactions underwent TCRbeta CDR3 sequencing. Fresh whole blood from ten to eleven HLA-typed healthy donors served as the source for isolating PBMCs. To map where alloreactive clones came from, unstimulated CD4+ non-regulatory T cells were FACS-sorted. The paper's findings and limits, for the study overall: Among mappable alloreactive CD4+ clones, the Treg-derived fraction averaged about 75% with siplizumab versus 25% to 30% in control reactions. The cumulative frequency of alloreactive sequences traceable to unstimulated CD4+ memory T cells was significantly reduced by siplizumab. Sequences below about 10^-5 frequency were poorly captured, so only a minor fraction of alloreactive clones could be mapped to unstimulated subsets. The suppressive function of proliferating Tregs from siplizumab cultures was not functionally confirmed. Unstimulated naive T cells appeared to be more diverse than memory T cells, and naive cells seemed to make a substantial contribution to the alloresponse. About 75-96% of proliferating CD4+ or CD8+ clones could not be given a naive or memory phenotype.

In this chain, TRBV19 is recombined with TRBJ1-2, with the D gene not confidently named. What was sequenced was non-Treg CD4+ T cells sorted from blood. The cell subset or site label, as the study defines it: FACS-sorted unstimulated CD4+ non-regulatory T cells. The clonotype was recovered from a human donor in good health. The CDR3 region: CASRPRTTANYGYTF. The DNA sequence is as follows: TGTGCCAGTAGACCGAGGACGACGGCTAACTATGGCTACACCTTC.